The 27 T cell receptor beta chains below come from one sample, sequenced in a study of early T cells in non-severe SARS-CoV-2 infection. TCRdb ran MiXCR on the 5' RACE reads and lists one entry per CDR3 protein. The sample lists around 99,000 distinct CDR3 sequences; 11% were seen once. Sequenced: whole blood. The receptors come from an adult who was a healthcare worker with PCR-confirmed SARS-CoV-2 infection or an uninfected control (not recorded which).

This clonotype was recorded once. This chain connects TRBV9 to TRBJ2-1, with D tentatively TRBD2 (6 bases). CDR1 and CDR2 (germline): SGDLS, YYNGEE. The CDR3 is made up of 15 amino acids. Trimming removed 2 bases at V and 4 bases at J, with 13 bases between. The CDR3 nucleotides read TGTGCCAGCAGCGTCTCCCTAGCGACTTACAATGAGCAGTTCTTC. It specifies CASSVSLATYNEQFF. Using reference TRBV9 and TRBJ2-1 for the parts outside the CDR3, the full variable domain is DSGVTQTPKHLITATGQRVTLRCSPRSGDLSVYWYQQSLDQGLQFLIQYYNGEERAKGNILERFSAQQFPDLHSELNLSSLELGDSALYFCASSVSLATYNEQFFGPGTRLTVL.

The rearrangement uses TRBV6-2 or TRBV6-3 and TRBJ2-2; D gene ambiguous. Germline CDR1 reads MNHEY; CDR2 reads SVGEGT. The CDR3 is 13 amino acids. V shed 8 bases and J shed 4 bases, with 11 bases lying between them. DNA for the CDR3: TGTGCCAGCGGCCCGACGAGCACCGGGGAGCTGTTTTTT. Its protein product is CASGPTSTGELFF.

The chain carries TRBV7-8 and TRBJ2-3, with D maybe TRBD2 (5 bases). The CDR3 spans 14 residues. The germline V gene has CDR1 SGHVS and CDR2 FQNEAQ. V dropped 7 bases and J dropped 4 bases, with 15 bases sitting between them. This chain's CDR3 is CASKGSAAADTQYF. The CDR3 nucleotides read TGTGCCAGCAAAGGTTCAGCGGCGGCAGATACGCAGTATTTT.

This clonotype has a count of ten or more. The chain links TRBV7-9 to TRBJ2-7, with D maybe TRBD2 (5 bases). V lost 5 bases and J 3 bases, leaving 11 bases between the germline ends. Germline values: CDR1 SEHNR, CDR2 FQNEAQ (reference sequence). The CDR3 spans 13 residues. In DNA, the CDR3 is TGTGCCAGCAGCAGCCGGGGAAACTACGAGCAGTACTTC. Its translation is CASSSRGNYEQYF.

The table lists this clonotype with many counts. This chain joins TRBV10-3 and TRBJ2-5, with 8 positions matching TRBD1. The CDR3 sequence is 14 residues long. V lost 4 bases, J lost 1 base, and 2 bases stayed unmatched. Germline-derived CDR1 and CDR2 are ENHRY and SYGVKD. CDR3 sequence reads: CAISVGTGQETQYF. In nucleotides, the CDR3 is TGTGCCATCAGTGTCGGGACAGGCCAAGAGACCCAGTACTTC.

In this sample, this clonotype turned up a few times. The chain joins TRBV9 to TRBJ2-5, with 7 bases lining up with TRBD1. V lost 4 bases and J lost 6; bases outside the gene matches: 9. Germline-derived CDR1 and CDR2 are SGDLS and YYNGEE. CDR3 size: 14 residues. The CDR3 nucleotides are TGTGCCAGCAGCCCTGAGACAGGGTGGCAGACCCAGTACTTC. This codes for CASSPETGWQTQYF.

This chain connects TRBV5-6 to TRBJ2-1; D remains unclear. The germline CDR1 and CDR2 sequences are SGHDT and YYEEEE. Trimming removed 4 bases from V and 3 bases from J, with 8 bases in between. The CDR3 has 13 residues. The CDR3 is CASSPTDYNEQFF. The CDR3 DNA sequence: TGTGCCAGCAGCCCAACGGACTACAATGAGCAGTTCTTC.

This clonotype came up a few times. The V and J genes are TRBV3-1 and TRBJ2-1; 9 bases line up with TRBD2. The germline CDR1 and CDR2 sequences are LGHDT and YNNKEL (reference sequence). The V segment lost 3 bases and the J segment 2 bases; nucleotides outside the gene matches: 2. The CDR3 spans 15 residues. CDR3 in DNA: TGTGCCAGCAGCCAGACTAGCGGACCCTACAATGAGCAGTTCTTC. It specifies CASSQTSGPYNEQFF.

V is TRBV27 and J is TRBJ2-2; D call uncertain. CDR1 and CDR2 (germline): MNHEY, SMNVEV (reference sequence). V was pared by 4 bases and J by 5 bases, with 11 bases between. This CDR3 region has 14 residues. The CDR3 sequence is CASSYGLGTGELFF. The CDR3 coding sequence is TGTGCCAGCAGTTACGGTCTCGGAACCGGGGAGCTGTTTTTT.

This clonotype has at least ten counts. J is TRBJ1-1 and V is TRBV12-3 or TRBV12-4; TRBD1 might be the D (5 bases). This CDR3 is built from 11 residues. Trimming took off 3 bases at V and 10 bases at J, with 9 bases between the two ends. CDR3: CASSFGAPAFF. CDR3 nucleotides: TGTGCCAGCAGTTTCGGGGCGCCAGCTTTCTTT.

The chain recombines TRBV7-2 with TRBJ2-5, with a possible D match to TRBD1 (7 bases). Germline V gene data show CDR1 as SGHTA and CDR2 as FQGNSA. The V gene lost 1 base and the J gene lost 2 bases, with 11 bases spanning the gap. The CDR3 is 15 residues long. In DNA form, the CDR3 reads TGTGCCAGCAGCTTAGGGGCGGGACAGCAAGAGACCCAGTACTTC. Protein: CASSLGAGQQETQYF.

This clonotype was counted many times. The chain is built from TRBV28 and TRBJ2-7; D possibly corresponds to TRBD1 (6 bases). V was trimmed by 9 bases and J by 5 bases, leaving 14 bases between them. Germline V gene sequence: CDR1 MDHEN, CDR2 SYDVKM. This CDR3 contains 12 residues. In DNA, the CDR3 is TGTGCCAGTAGGGGGTTGTACAACGAGCAGTACTTC. Translated: CASRGLYNEQYF.

This CDR3 is CASSLIALETQYF. The CDR3 DNA is TGTGCCAGCAGTTTGATAGCCCTAGAGACCCAGTACTTC. The chain uses TRBV28 and TRBJ2-5; D gene unclear. Germline V gives CDR1 MDHEN, CDR2 SYDVKM. CDR3 length equals 13 residues. The V and J ends lost 3 bases and 4 bases respectively, with 9 bases between them.

In this sample, this clonotype turned up a few times. CDR3 DNA sequence: TGTGCCAGCAGAACCCTAAATGGGGGGAACACTGAAGCTTTCTTT. Translation: CASRTLNGGNTEAFF. V gene TRBV2 combines with J gene TRBJ1-1; D is possibly TRBD1 (5 bases). Trimming shortened V by 6 bases and J by 1 base, and 15 bases separated the two germline ends. The CDR3 sequence is 15 residues long. Germline lookup yields CDR1 SNHLY and CDR2 FYNNEI.

The chain is built from TRBV5-6 and TRBJ2-6, with D perhaps matching TRBD2 (6 bases). CDR1 and CDR2 (germline): SGHDT, YYEEEE. The CDR3 runs 18 residues. Trimming took 0 bases from V and 1 from J, leaving 14 bases between them. The CDR3 DNA sequence: TGTGCCAGCAGCTTGGAAAAGAAGGAGGGATCTGGGGCCAACGTCCTGACTTTC. It codes for CASSLEKKEGSGANVLTF.

The genes are TRBV19 and TRBJ2-1; D is uncertain. V was clipped by 9 bases and J by 2 bases, with 11 bases between them. The CDR3 covers 13 residues. The germline CDR1 and CDR2 sequences are LNHDA and SQIVND (reference sequence). The CDR3 nucleotides read TGTGCCAGAACCCCCTCCCCCTACAATGAGCAGTTCTTC. Translated, it gives CARTPSPYNEQFF. Filled out from reference TRBV19 and TRBJ2-1, the complete variable domain reads DGGITQSPKYLFRKEGQNVTLSCEQNLNHDAMYWYRQDPGQGLRLIYYSQIVNDFQKGDIAEGYSVSREKKESFPLTVTSAQKNPTAFYLCARTPSPYNEQFFGPGTRLTVL.

This clonotype has ten or more counts. This CDR3 is CSARMREKYEQYF. CDR3 bases: TGCAGTGCTAGGATGCGGGAGAAGTACGAGCAGTACTTC. This chain connects TRBV20-1 to TRBJ2-7, with 7 nucleotides matching TRBD2. The germline gives CDR1 DFQATT, CDR2 SNEGSKA (reference sequence). Trimming cost V 3 bases and J 4 bases; bases outside gene matches: 6. CDR3 length: 13 amino acids.

This clonotype was observed a handful of times. V is TRBV11-2 and J is TRBJ2-1; possibly TRBD2 for D (5 bases). CDR3 size: 15 residues. With 1 base removed from V and 4 bases from J, the gap between germline ends came to 11 bases. Germline V lookup: CDR1 SGHAT, CDR2 FQNNGV. This CDR3 is CASSLVGSAYNEQFF. The CDR3, as DNA: TGTGCCAGCAGCTTAGTCGGTAGCGCGTACAATGAGCAGTTCTTC. Looking up the rest from reference TRBV11-2 and TRBJ2-1 gives the full variable domain: EAGVAQSPRYKIIEKRQSVAFWCNPISGHATLYWYQQILGQGPKLLIQFQNNGVVDDSQLPKDRFSAERLKGVDSTLKIQPAKLEDSAVYLCASSLVGSAYNEQFFGPGTRLTVL.

This clonotype has only a few counts. The chain uses TRBV12-3 or TRBV12-4 and TRBJ2-7, with D hard to call. Trimming took off 6 bases at V and 2 bases at J, with 11 bases between the two ends. The CDR3 covers 13 residues. CDR3 bases: TGTGCCAGCAGCATATCGGTCGCCTACGAGCAGTACTTC. This codes for CASSISVAYEQYF.

The V call is TRBV18, the J call TRBJ2-3; 10 positions match TRBD2. The CDR3 has 17 residues. Per the germline V gene, CDR1 is KGHSH and CDR2 is LQKENI. Germline trimming cut 2 bases from V and 3 bases from J; bases unmatched to any gene: 8. The CDR3 bases are TGTGCCAGCTCACCAACTGCCGGGACTAGCGCGACAGATACGCAGTATTTT. Translated, it gives CASSPTAGTSATDTQYF.

This clonotype was picked up a small number of times. The chain combines TRBV19 with TRBJ2-1; D call uncertain. The CDR3 extends over 13 amino acids. Trimming removed 1 base at V and 5 bases at J, with 6 bases between. Per the germline V gene, CDR1 is LNHDA and CDR2 is SQIVND (reference sequence). CDR3 coding DNA: TGTGCCAGTAGTATAGGCGGAGACAATGAGCAGTTCTTC. It encodes CASSIGGDNEQFF.

The chain links TRBV12-3 or TRBV12-4 to TRBJ2-2; TRBD1 aligns across 7 bases. V was pared by 7 bases and J by 2 bases, with 7 bases of the junction left unmatched. There are 15 residues in the CDR3. This CDR3 reads CASTFRDRNTGELFF. The CDR3 DNA is TGTGCCAGCACCTTCCGGGACAGAAACACCGGGGAGCTGTTTTTT.

The genes are TRBV20-1 and TRBJ2-4; maybe TRBD1 (6 bases). V lost 3 bases and J 3 bases, leaving 9 bases between the germline ends. The CDR3 loop spans 13 amino acids. CDR1 and CDR2 from the germline V gene are DFQATT and SNEGSKA (reference sequence). CDR3 region: CSARAQGKNIQYF. CDR3 in DNA: TGCAGTGCTAGGGCACAGGGCAAAAACATTCAGTACTTC.

The chain links TRBV7-2 to TRBJ2-3; a weak D match, TRBD2 (5 bases). The V end lost 5 bases, the J end lost 2 bases, and 14 bases lay between the germline ends. From germline, CDR1 is SGHTA and CDR2 FQGNSA. The CDR3 is 15 residues long. CDR3 nucleotide sequence: TGTGCCAGCAGCCCTGAGGGCGGACCCACAGATACGCAGTATTTT. This sequence encodes CASSPEGGPTDTQYF. Drawing the rest from reference TRBV7-2 and TRBJ2-3, the complete variable domain is GAGVSQSPSNKVTEKGKDVELRCDPISGHTALYWYRQSLGQGLEFLIYFQGNSAPDKSGLPSDRFSAERTGGSVSTLTIQRTQQEDSAVYLCASSPEGGPTDTQYFGPGTRLTVL.

The chain has TRBV3-1 and TRBJ2-2; 9 bases map to TRBD1. CDR1 LGHDT and CDR2 YNNKEL come from the germline V gene (reference sequence). The CDR3 runs 15 residues. J gave up 6 bases and V 1 base, and 3 bases lay outside the gene matches. In DNA, the CDR3 is TGTGCCAGCAGCCAAGTCGGACAGGGGCCCGGGGAGCTGTTTTTT. It translates to CASSQVGQGPGELFF.

This clonotype was seen a few times. The chain links TRBV29-1 to TRBJ2-5; 7 bases agree with TRBD2. The CDR3 runs 13 residues. CDR1 and CDR2 (germline): SQVTM, ANQGSEA. Trimming took 4 bases from V and 7 from J; bases not matched to a gene: 9. CDR3 coding DNA: TGCAGCGTTGGGATTACTAGCGATGGGACCCAGTACTTC. It yields the protein CSVGITSDGTQYF.

This clonotype has ten or more counts. The chain recombines TRBV27 with TRBJ2-7; D gene unclear. Germline CDR1 MNHEY, CDR2 SMNVEV (reference sequence). The length of the CDR3 is 16 residues. V lost 5 bases and J 6 bases, leaving 23 bases between the germline ends. Written as DNA, the CDR3 is TGTGCCAGCAGTCTTAGATTCCCCTATGCCCTCGCCGAGCAGTACTTC. Protein sequence: CASSLRFPYALAEQYF.